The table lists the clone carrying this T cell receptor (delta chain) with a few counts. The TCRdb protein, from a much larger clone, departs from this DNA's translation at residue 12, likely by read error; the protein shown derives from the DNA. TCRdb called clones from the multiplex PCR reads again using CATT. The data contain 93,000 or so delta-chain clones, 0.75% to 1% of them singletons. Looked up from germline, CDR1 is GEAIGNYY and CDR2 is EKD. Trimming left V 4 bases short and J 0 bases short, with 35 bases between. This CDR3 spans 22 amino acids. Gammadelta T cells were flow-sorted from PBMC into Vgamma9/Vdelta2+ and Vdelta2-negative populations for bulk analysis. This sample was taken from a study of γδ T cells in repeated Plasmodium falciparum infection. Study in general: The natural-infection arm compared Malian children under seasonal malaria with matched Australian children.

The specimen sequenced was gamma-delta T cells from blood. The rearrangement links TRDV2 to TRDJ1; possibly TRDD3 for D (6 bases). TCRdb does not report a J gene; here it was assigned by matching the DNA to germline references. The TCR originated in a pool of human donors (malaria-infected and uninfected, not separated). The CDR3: CACEQILGAYWSRGAYTDKLIF. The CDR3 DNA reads TGTGCCTGTGAACAGATACTGGGAGCATATTGGAGCAGAGGGGCTTACACCGATAAACTCATCTTT.